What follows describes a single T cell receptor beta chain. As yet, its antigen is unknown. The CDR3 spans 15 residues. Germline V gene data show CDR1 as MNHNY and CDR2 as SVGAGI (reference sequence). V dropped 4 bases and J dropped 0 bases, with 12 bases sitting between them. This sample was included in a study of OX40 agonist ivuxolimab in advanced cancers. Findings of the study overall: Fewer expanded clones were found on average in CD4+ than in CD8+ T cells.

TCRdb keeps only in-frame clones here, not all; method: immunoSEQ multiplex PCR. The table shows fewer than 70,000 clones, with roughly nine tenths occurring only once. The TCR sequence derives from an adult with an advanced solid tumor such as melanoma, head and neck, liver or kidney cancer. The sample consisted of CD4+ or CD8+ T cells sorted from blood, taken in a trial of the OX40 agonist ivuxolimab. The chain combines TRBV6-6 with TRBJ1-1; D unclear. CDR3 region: CASSLDRRLNTEAFF. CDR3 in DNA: TGTGCCAGCAGTTTGGACCGACGGTTGAACACTGAAGCTTTCTTT.